This record concerns one T cell receptor (beta chain) sequence. The antigen is undetermined. The data are from a study of vaccination effects on CD4 cells after COVID-19. General observations from the study: Long after vaccination, the clones induced by infection and by vaccine shrank markedly in size.

ViraFEST assay sequencing came after antigen-specific CD4+ T cells were expanded with viral peptide pools. Isolating CD4+ T cells followed 9 to 11 days of culture. Participants completed two doses of the BNT162b2 or mRNA-1273 vaccine. Nobody among the vaccine recipients had prior SARS-CoV-2 infection (nucleocapsid antibodies were negative). The authors replaced half the medium with IL-2 medium on days 3 and 7. The CDR3 covers 14 residues. Trimming left V 8 bases short and J 2 bases short, with 14 bases between. Germline V gives CDR1 SGHKS, CDR2 YYEKEE (reference sequence). Only in-frame clones appear in the TCRdb table, and some are missing; sequencing was by immunoSEQ multiplex PCR. The data hold roughly 59,000 clones, with approximately 78% observed a single time.

The rearrangement links TRBV5-5 to TRBJ1-3, with D perhaps TRBD1 (6 bases). The receptor was derived from a human donor who received a COVID-19 vaccine. The source material was CD4+ T cells from PBMCs cultured with HCoV-OC43 spike peptides, sampled after COVID-19 vaccination. Subset reported: HCoV-OC43 spike overlapping peptide pool stimulation. CDR3 sequence reads: CASFSGGAGNTIYF. CDR3 in DNA: TGTGCCAGTTTTTCGGGGGGCGCTGGAAACACCATATATTTT.